This entry features one T cell receptor (beta chain) sequence. The target antigen is unknown. This CDR3 is built from 13 residues. J lost 6 bases, V lost 1 base, and 5 bases had no gene match. CDR1 GTSNPN and CDR2 SVGIG come from the germline V gene (reference sequence). Primers: 60 Vbeta forward and 13 Jbeta reverse. Libraries were prepared by immunoSEQ multiplex PCR; TCRdb keeps only in-frame clonotypes and omits some of them. The sample has some 170,000 clones, more than 75% seen once. This sample was taken from a study of cytomegalovirus exposure and HLA in healthy donors. The wider study: Of 300 to 450 genotyped donors, about 80% clustered with self-reported Caucasian donors. Regarding the study as a whole: The study put around 180 TCR beta chains on its list as cytomegalovirus-associated. The only immune exposure information that was available was CMV serostatus. Common viral pathogens were later found to be apparently linked to several of the most significant clusters.

Specimen: PBMCs. The TCR sequence derives from a girl aged 10-17 years in good health and CMV-seropositive. V is TRBV30 and J is TRBJ2-7; TRBD1 aligns across 8 bases. This chain's CDR3 is CAWSEGQAGEQYF. The CDR3 nucleotides read TGTGCCTGGAGTGAGGGACAGGCTGGCGAGCAGTACTTC.